The subject of this entry is one T cell receptor beta chain. Its target is unknown. The data were obtained in a study of identical twins. This CDR3 contains 15 residues. V lost 6 bases and J lost 2, with 15 bases in between. Germline V gene sequence: CDR1 SGHRS, CDR2 YFSETQ. From the 5' RACE reads, TCRdb called clonotypes with MiXCR, one entry per CDR3 protein. The table has approximately 670,000 distinct CDR3 sequences, 5.5% to 7.5% seen once; the top ten hold 1.5% to 2%. Study conclusions and caveats: Cord blood beta clonotypes that were abundant carried fewer insertions, and memory repertoires showed no such trend.

Sequencing used naive T cells sorted from blood. The TCR comes from a man aged 18 to 30 in good health. V gene TRBV5-1 combines with J gene TRBJ1-5; D unresolved. The CDR3 DNA reads TGCGCCAGCACCCCGGTGGGTGGCGGCAATCAGCCCCAGCATTTT. Translation: CASTPVGGGNQPQHF.